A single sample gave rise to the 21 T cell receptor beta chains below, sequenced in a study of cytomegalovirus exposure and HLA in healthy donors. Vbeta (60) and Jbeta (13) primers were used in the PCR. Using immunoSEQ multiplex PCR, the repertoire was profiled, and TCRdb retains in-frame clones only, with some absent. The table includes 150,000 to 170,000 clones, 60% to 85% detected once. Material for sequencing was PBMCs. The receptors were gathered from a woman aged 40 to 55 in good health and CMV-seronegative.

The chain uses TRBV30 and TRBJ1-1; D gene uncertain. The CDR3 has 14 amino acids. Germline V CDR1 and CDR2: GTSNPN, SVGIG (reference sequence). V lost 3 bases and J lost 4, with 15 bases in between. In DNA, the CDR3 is TGTGCCTGGAGCGCCGGGATACTGATCACTGAAGCTTTCTTT. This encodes CAWSAGILITEAFF.

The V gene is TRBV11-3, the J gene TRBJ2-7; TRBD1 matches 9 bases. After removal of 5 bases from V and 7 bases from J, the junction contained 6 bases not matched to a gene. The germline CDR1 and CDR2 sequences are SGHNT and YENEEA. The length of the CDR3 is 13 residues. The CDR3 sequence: CASSIGQGWEQYF. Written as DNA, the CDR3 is TGTGCCAGCAGCATCGGACAGGGGTGGGAGCAGTACTTC.

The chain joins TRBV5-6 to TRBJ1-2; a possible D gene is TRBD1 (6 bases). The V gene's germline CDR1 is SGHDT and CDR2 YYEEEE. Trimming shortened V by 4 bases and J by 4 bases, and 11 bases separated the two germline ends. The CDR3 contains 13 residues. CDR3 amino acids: CASSQTGSYGYTF. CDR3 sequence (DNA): TGTGCCAGCAGCCAGACAGGTTCCTATGGCTACACCTTC.

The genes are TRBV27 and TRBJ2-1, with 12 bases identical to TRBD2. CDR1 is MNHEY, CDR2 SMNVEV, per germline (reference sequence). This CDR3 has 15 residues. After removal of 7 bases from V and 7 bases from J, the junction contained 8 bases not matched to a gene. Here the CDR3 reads CASNLLAGGFNEQFF. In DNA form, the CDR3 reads TGTGCCAGCAACCTACTAGCGGGGGGCTTTAATGAGCAGTTCTTC.

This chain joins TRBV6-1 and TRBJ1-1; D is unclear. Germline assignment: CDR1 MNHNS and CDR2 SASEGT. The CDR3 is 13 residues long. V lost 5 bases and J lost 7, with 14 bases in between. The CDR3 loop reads CASSLPRRGEAFF. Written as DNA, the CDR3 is TGTGCCAGCAGTTTACCACGTAGAGGTGAAGCTTTCTTT.

CDR3: CASSEPGSHTEAFF. For the CDR3, the DNA is TGTGCCAGCAGTGAACCAGGGTCCCACACTGAAGCTTTCTTT. The chain links TRBV2 to TRBJ1-1; possible D gene TRBD1, 5 bases. This CDR3 is 14 amino acids long. Germline loops: CDR1 SNHLY, CDR2 FYNNEI. The V end lost 2 bases, the J end lost 3 bases, and 10 bases lay between the germline ends.

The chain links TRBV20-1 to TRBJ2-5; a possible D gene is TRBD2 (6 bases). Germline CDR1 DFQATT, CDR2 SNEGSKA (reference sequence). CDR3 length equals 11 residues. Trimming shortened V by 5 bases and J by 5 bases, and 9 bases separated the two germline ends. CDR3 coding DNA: TGCAGTGCTCGCGGGGCCGAGACCCAGTACTTC. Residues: CSARGAETQYF.

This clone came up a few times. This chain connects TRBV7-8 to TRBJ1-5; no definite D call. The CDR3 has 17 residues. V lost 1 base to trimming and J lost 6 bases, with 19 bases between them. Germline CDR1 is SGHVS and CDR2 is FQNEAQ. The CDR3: CASSLEVRGVVGQPQHF. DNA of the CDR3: TGTGCCAGCAGCTTAGAAGTACGGGGAGTGGTGGGTCAGCCCCAGCATTTT.

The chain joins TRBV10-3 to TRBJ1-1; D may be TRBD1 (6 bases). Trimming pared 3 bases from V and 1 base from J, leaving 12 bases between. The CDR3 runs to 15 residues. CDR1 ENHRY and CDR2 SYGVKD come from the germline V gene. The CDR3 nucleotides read TGTGCCATCAGTGAACAGGGCCCCGGGAACACTGAAGCTTTCTTT. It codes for CAISEQGPGNTEAFF.

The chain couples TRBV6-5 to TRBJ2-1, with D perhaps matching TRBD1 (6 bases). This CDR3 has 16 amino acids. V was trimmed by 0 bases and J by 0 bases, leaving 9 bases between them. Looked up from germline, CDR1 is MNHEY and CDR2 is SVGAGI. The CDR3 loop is CASSYSWGPSYNEQFF. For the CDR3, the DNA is TGTGCCAGCAGTTACTCGTGGGGGCCCTCCTACAATGAGCAGTTCTTC.

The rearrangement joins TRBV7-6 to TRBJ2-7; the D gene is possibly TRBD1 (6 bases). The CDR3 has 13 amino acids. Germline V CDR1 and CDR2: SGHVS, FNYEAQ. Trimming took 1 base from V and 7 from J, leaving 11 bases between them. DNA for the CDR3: TGTGCCAGCAGCTTAGAGAGTAGGGGGGAGCAGTACTTC. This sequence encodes CASSLESRGEQYF.

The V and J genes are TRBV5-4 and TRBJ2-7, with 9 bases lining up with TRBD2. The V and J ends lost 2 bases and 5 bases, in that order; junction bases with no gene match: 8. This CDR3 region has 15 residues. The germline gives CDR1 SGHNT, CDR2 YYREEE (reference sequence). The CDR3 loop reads CASSFGGRAPNEQYF. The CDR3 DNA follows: TGTGCCAGCAGCTTTGGCGGGAGGGCCCCCAACGAGCAGTACTTC.

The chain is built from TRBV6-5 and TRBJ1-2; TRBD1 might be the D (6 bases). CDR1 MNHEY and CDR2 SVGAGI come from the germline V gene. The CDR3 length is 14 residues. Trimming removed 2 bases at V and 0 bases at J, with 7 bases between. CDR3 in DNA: TGTGCCAGCAGTTACGGGACACCTAACTATGGCTACACCTTC. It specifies CASSYGTPNYGYTF.

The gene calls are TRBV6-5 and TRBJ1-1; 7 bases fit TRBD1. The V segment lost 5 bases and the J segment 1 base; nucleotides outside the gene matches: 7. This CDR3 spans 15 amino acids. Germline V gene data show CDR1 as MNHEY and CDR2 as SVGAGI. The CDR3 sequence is CASSMLRTGNTEAFF. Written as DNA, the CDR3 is TGTGCCAGCAGTATGCTCCGGACAGGGAACACTGAAGCTTTCTTT.

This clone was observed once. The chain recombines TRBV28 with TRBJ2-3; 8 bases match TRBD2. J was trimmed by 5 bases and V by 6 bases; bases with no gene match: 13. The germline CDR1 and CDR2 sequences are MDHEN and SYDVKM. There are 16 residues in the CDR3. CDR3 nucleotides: TGTGCCAGCAGGGGAAGCTTGGCGGGGGGTGGAGATACGCAGTATTTT. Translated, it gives CASRGSLAGGGDTQYF.

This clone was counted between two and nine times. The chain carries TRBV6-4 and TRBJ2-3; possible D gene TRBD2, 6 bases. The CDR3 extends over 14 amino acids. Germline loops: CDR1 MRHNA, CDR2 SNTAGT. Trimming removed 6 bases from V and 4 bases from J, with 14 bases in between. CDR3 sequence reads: CASSPQGGADTQYF. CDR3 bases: TGTGCCAGCAGCCCCCAGGGCGGGGCAGATACGCAGTATTTT.

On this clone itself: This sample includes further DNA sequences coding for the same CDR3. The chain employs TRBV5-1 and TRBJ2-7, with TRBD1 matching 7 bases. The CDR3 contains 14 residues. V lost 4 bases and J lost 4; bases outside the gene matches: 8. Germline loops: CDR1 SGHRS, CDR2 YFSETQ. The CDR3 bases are TGCGCCAGCAGCCCGCAAGGGGGCTCGTACGAGCAGTACTTC. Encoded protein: CASSPQGGSYEQYF.

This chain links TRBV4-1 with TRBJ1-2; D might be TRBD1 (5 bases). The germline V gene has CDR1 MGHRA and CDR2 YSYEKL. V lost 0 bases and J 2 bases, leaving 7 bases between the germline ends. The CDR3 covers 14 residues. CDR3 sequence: CASSQEQENYGYTF. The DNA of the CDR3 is TGCGCCAGCAGCCAAGAACAGGAAAACTATGGCTACACCTTC.

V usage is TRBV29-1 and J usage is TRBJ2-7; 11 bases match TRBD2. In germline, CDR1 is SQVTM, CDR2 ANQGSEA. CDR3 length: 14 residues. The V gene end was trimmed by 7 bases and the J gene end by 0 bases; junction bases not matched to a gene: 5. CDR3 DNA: TGCAGCGCCCTGCTAGCGGGGGGCTCCTACGAGCAGTACTTC. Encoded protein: CSALLAGGSYEQYF.

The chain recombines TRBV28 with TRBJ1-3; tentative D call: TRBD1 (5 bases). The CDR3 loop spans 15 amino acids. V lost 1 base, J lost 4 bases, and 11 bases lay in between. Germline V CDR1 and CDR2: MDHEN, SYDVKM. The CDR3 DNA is TGTGCCAGCAGTTTATCTGGACGGGGGGGAAACACCATATATTTT. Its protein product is CASSLSGRGGNTIYF. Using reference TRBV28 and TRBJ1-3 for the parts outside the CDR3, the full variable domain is DVKVTQSSRYLVKRTGEKVFLECVQDMDHENMFWYRQDPGLGLRLIYFSYDVKMKEKGDIPEGYSVSREKKERFSLILESASTNQTSMYLCASSLSGRGGNTIYFGEGSWLTVV.

CDR3 coding DNA: TGTGCCAGCAGCTTGGTTCGGCAGGGCAACTACGAGCAGTACTTC. Its protein product is CASSLVRQGNYEQYF. The J gene is TRBJ2-7, the V gene TRBV5-5, with D possibly being TRBD1 (5 bases). CDR1 and CDR2 (germline): SGHKS, YYEKEE (reference sequence). Trimming left V 0 bases short and J 3 bases short, with 13 bases between. This CDR3 has 15 amino acids. The full variable domain, its missing parts supplied by reference TRBV5-5 and TRBJ2-7, is DAGVTQSPTHLIKTRGQQVTLRCSPISGHKSVSWYQQVLGQGPQFIFQYYEKEERGRGNFPDRFSARQFPNYSSELNVNALLLGDSALYLCASSLVRQGNYEQYFGPGTRLTVT.